This TCR beta chain was sequenced during a study of T cells in Graves' hyperthyroidism and ophthalmopathy. Study-wide results and limits: From stable hyperthyroidism, ophthalmopathy was set apart by a 13 V-J model. Prediction of ophthalmopathy progression came a median around 7.1 months pre-onset.

Germline V lookup: CDR1 MNHEY, CDR2 SMNVEV (reference sequence). V was pared by 8 bases and J by 6 bases, with 17 bases between. The CDR3 runs to 13 residues. Disease lasting under 3 months, a NOSPECS grade of at least 4, and a Clinical Activity Score of at least 3 were features of the ophthalmopathy patients. Diagnosis rested on symptoms, serum thyroxine and TRAb, thyroid ultrasound, and orbital computed tomography. For this clonotype: Its antigen is currently unknown.

It was RNA transcripts that yielded the amplified TCR beta CDR3 regions. First-round RT-PCR with HTBI primers amplified the TCR CDR3 region. TCRdb re-called the multiplex PCR reads through MiXCR, storing one row per CDR3 protein. The profile shows about 590,000 distinct CDR3 sequences, about 14% of them singletons. The specimen was blood. This sequence joins TRBV27 and TRBJ2-7; D is possibly TRBD2 (6 bases). The TCR was taken from a woman aged 18-35 years with Graves' ophthalmopathy. This CDR3 is CASLRVPGGEQYF. The CDR3 DNA follows: TGTGCCAGCCTCCGGGTTCCCGGGGGCGAGCAGTACTTC.